Each of the 26 T cell receptor beta chains below was sequenced from the same sample in a study of Tregs in tolerant kidney transplant recipients. Method: immunoSEQ multiplex PCR; TCRdb's copy keeps in-frame clones and lacks some. The sample has more than 90,000 clones; roughly nine tenths are singletons. What was sequenced was CD4+ T cells from blood. The receptors were sampled from a human donor in good health.

This clone showed up just a few times. This chain joins TRBV10-3 and TRBJ2-7; TRBD1 aligns across 8 bases. V shed 4 bases and J 0 bases; nucleotides not matched to a gene: 5. This CDR3 has 15 residues. Per the germline V gene, CDR1 is ENHRY and CDR2 is SYGVKD. As DNA, the CDR3 is TGTGCCATCAGTGGCCCGGACAGGGACTCCTACGAGCAGTACTTC. This translates into CAISGPDRDSYEQYF.

This chain links TRBV5-4 with TRBJ2-5, with 9 bases aligning to TRBD1. V lost 3 bases, J lost 4 bases, and 4 bases stayed unmatched. Germline-derived CDR1 and CDR2 are SGHNT and YYREEE (reference sequence). The CDR3 consists of 14 residues. CDR3 DNA sequence: TGTGCCAGCAGCTCTCGGACAGGGGTAGAGACCCAGTACTTC. Translation gives CASSSRTGVETQYF.

The V call is TRBV19, the J call TRBJ1-5; D not resolved. V was clipped by 2 bases and J by 6 bases, with 14 bases between them. The CDR3 covers 15 residues. The V gene's germline CDR1 is LNHDA and CDR2 SQIVND (reference sequence). CDR3 DNA: TGTGCCAGTAGTATAAAGTTGTCTGGGCTTCAGCCCCAGCATTTT. It translates to CASSIKLSGLQPQHF.

This clone showed up just a few times. The chain combines TRBV29-1 with TRBJ1-2; TRBD1 is a possible D gene (5 bases). V dropped 2 bases and J dropped 8 bases, with 6 bases sitting between them. This CDR3 comprises 10 residues. Germline V gene lookup returns CDR1 SQVTM and CDR2 ANQGSEA. Here the CDR3 DNA reads TGCAGCGTTGAACAGGGCGGCTACACCTTC. Its translation: CSVEQGGYTF.

This chain links TRBV7-9 with TRBJ1-4; D unclear. The V gene's germline CDR1 is SEHNR and CDR2 FQNEAQ (reference sequence). V dropped 0 bases and J dropped 8 bases, with 13 bases sitting between them. There are 15 residues in the CDR3. The CDR3 loop reads CASSLAGQGSEKLFF. For the CDR3, the DNA is TGTGCCAGCAGCTTAGCCGGGCAAGGTAGCGAAAAACTGTTTTTT.

V and J are TRBV18 and TRBJ1-3; possibly TRBD1 for D (6 bases). The CDR3 is made up of 15 amino acids. Germline loops: CDR1 KGHSH, CDR2 LQKENI. V lost 1 base to trimming and J lost 2 bases, with 9 bases between them. The CDR3 nucleotides read TGTGCCAGCTCACCACGGACAGCAACTGGAAACACCATATATTTT. Translation gives CASSPRTATGNTIYF.

The chain carries TRBV5-1 and TRBJ1-2; D gene unclear. Germline V gene sequence: CDR1 SGHRS, CDR2 YFSETQ. V lost 0 bases and J lost 4, with 10 bases in between. The CDR3 contains 14 residues. The CDR3 loop reads CASSLAQAAYGYTF. For the CDR3, the DNA is TGCGCCAGCAGCTTGGCTCAGGCAGCCTATGGCTACACCTTC.

V usage is TRBV15 and J usage is TRBJ2-5; 12 nucleotides agree with TRBD2. The V segment lost 5 bases and the J segment 4 bases; nucleotides outside the gene matches: 8. The CDR3 consists of 16 residues. The germline V gene encodes CDR1 LNHNV and CDR2 YYDKDF (reference sequence). The CDR3 here is CATSLRLAGVGETQYF. For the CDR3, the DNA is TGTGCCACCAGCCTCAGACTAGCGGGAGTGGGAGAGACCCAGTACTTC.

The rearrangement joins TRBV10-3 to TRBJ1-1; no reliable D call. The CDR3 runs 15 residues. The germline CDR1 and CDR2 sequences are ENHRY and SYGVKD. V lost 6 bases, J lost 0 bases, and 14 bases lay in between. The CDR3 coding sequence is TGTGCCATCAGATACGGGATAAATGTGAACACTGAAGCTTTCTTT. Residues: CAIRYGINVNTEAFF.

Concerning this clone: One end of the junction is discordant with germline, which a read error may explain. The genes are TRBV4-1 and TRBJ1-5; D gene ambiguous. Germline loops: CDR1 MGHRA, CDR2 YSYEKL. The CDR3 is made up of 16 amino acids. The CDR3 nucleotides read TGCGCCAGCAGCAAAGAGACCGCCCTGGGCAATCAGCCCCAGCATTTT. It yields the protein CASSKETALGNQPQHF.

This sequence joins TRBV5-4 and TRBJ2-3; 10 bases fit TRBD2. Germline lookup yields CDR1 SGHNT and CDR2 YYREEE (reference sequence). The CDR3 has 16 amino acids. J lost 2 bases, V lost 1 base, and 4 bases had no gene match. The CDR3 spells CASSLRTSGNTDTQYF. The CDR3, as DNA: TGTGCCAGCAGCTTGCGGACTAGCGGAAACACAGATACGCAGTATTTT.

The genes are TRBV12-5 and TRBJ2-5; a possible D gene is TRBD2 (6 bases). The CDR3 consists of 15 residues. Germline assignment: CDR1 LGHNT and CDR2 FRNRAP. V lost 0 bases and J lost 7, with 15 bases in between. The CDR3 spells CASGLVRGGTRTQYF. Written as DNA, the CDR3 is TGTGCTAGTGGTTTGGTAAGGGGCGGGACGAGGACCCAGTACTTC.

The chain links TRBV9 to TRBJ2-1, with D possibly called TRBD1 or TRBD2 (5 bases each). CDR3 length: 15 residues. Trimming pared 2 bases from V and 9 bases from J, leaving 18 bases between. Germline loops: CDR1 SGDLS, CDR2 YYNGEE. The CDR3 here is CASSVLGTNYGEQFF. The CDR3 DNA follows: TGTGCCAGCAGCGTCCTCGGGACCAATTACGGTGAGCAGTTCTTC.

Details on this clone: Within the sample, other DNA sequences also encode this same CDR3. This chain connects TRBV5-1 to TRBJ2-2; D call uncertain. Looked up from germline, CDR1 is SGHRS and CDR2 is YFSETQ. The CDR3 runs 14 residues. Trimming cost V 0 bases and J 0 bases, with 3 bases left between them. The CDR3 region has the DNA TGCGCCAGCAGCTTGGGCGCGAACACCGGGGAGCTGTTTTTT. It codes for CASSLGANTGELFF.

The rearrangement joins TRBV6-1 to TRBJ1-1; the match to TRBD1 covers 10 bases. Germline trimming cut 11 bases from V and 0 bases from J; bases unmatched to any gene: 3. The CDR3 is 13 residues long. Germline lookup yields CDR1 MNHNS and CDR2 SASEGT. Here the CDR3 reads CAAGTGVNTEAFF. CDR3 DNA: TGTGCCGCAGGGACAGGGGTGAACACTGAAGCTTTCTTT.

The chain recombines TRBV29-1 with TRBJ2-3, with 11 bases lining up with TRBD2. V dropped 7 bases and J dropped 4; count of bases not matched to a gene: 10. Germline CDR1 and CDR2: SQVTM and ANQGSEA. The CDR3 runs 15 residues. The CDR3 DNA sequence: TGCAGCGCTAAATCTAGCGGGAGGAGAGCAGATACGCAGTATTTT. Amino acid sequence: CSAKSSGRRADTQYF.

The V and J genes are TRBV13 and TRBJ2-2, with TRBD2 matching 9 bases. Germline trimming cut 3 bases from V and 1 base from J; bases unmatched to any gene: 15. Germline assignment: CDR1 PRHDT and CDR2 FYEKMQ (reference sequence). The CDR3 is 20 amino acids. Here the CDR3 reads CASSFLSRVSGSMNTGELFF. CDR3 sequence (DNA): TGTGCCAGCAGCTTTTTGTCGAGAGTTAGCGGGAGCATGAACACCGGGGAGCTGTTTTTT.

The chain is built from TRBV30 and TRBJ1-2; D is possibly TRBD1 (5 bases). V shed 8 bases and J shed 8 bases, with 24 bases lying between them. The CDR3 spans 14 residues. In germline, CDR1 is GTSNPN, CDR2 SVGIG (reference sequence). The CDR3 loop reads CAHFGRLRGSGYTF. CDR3 nucleotide sequence: TGTGCCCACTTCGGGCGGCTACGGGGGAGCGGCTACACCTTC.

This chain links TRBV19 with TRBJ2-3; a possible D gene is TRBD2 (7 bases). CDR1 LNHDA and CDR2 SQIVND come from the germline V gene (reference sequence). The CDR3 has 17 residues. Trimming stripped 4 bases from V and 2 bases from J, with 19 bases between. CDR3 region: CASSRVGGGPSTDTQYF. Written as DNA, the CDR3 is TGTGCCAGTAGTAGGGTAGGGGGGGGCCCTTCCACAGATACGCAGTATTTT. The whole variable domain, filled in from reference TRBV19 and TRBJ2-3, reads DGGITQSPKYLFRKEGQNVTLSCEQNLNHDAMYWYRQDPGQGLRLIYYSQIVNDFQKGDIAEGYSVSREKKESFPLTVTSAQKNPTAFYLCASSRVGGGPSTDTQYFGPGTRLTVL.

The chain links TRBV28 to TRBJ2-3; no clear D. The germline V and J ends were trimmed by 8 bases and 0 bases, with 12 bases remaining between them. CDR1 and CDR2 from the germline V gene are MDHEN and SYDVKM. CDR3 length: 14 amino acids. The CDR3 coding sequence is TGTGCCAGCGCATCCCCGGCTAGCACAGATACGCAGTATTTT. As protein: CASASPASTDTQYF. Variable domain in full (rest from reference TRBV28 and TRBJ2-3): DVKVTQSSRYLVKRTGEKVFLECVQDMDHENMFWYRQDPGLGLRLIYFSYDVKMKEKGDIPEGYSVSREKKERFSLILESASTNQTSMYLCASASPASTDTQYFGPGTRLTVL.

This chain connects TRBV2 to TRBJ2-1; 9 nucleotides line up with TRBD1. Germline V CDR1 and CDR2: SNHLY, FYNNEI. The CDR3 is 15 residues long. J gave up 9 bases and V 9 bases, and 15 bases lay outside the gene matches. This CDR3 reads CASRPAGTGPREQFF. DNA of the CDR3: TGTGCCAGTAGACCGGCTGGGACAGGGCCACGTGAGCAGTTCTTC.

The table lists this clone with a count of one. The rearrangement uses TRBV5-1 and TRBJ1-1, with a weak D call TRBD1 (5 bases). Trimming stripped 4 bases from V and 0 bases from J, with 19 bases between. Per germline, CDR1 SGHRS and CDR2 YFSETQ. The CDR3 has 17 residues. DNA for the CDR3: TGCGCCAGCAGCGTGTACATTATGACAGACATGAACACTGAAGCTTTCTTT. Residues: CASSVYIMTDMNTEAFF.

To note about this clone: Additional DNA sequences in this sample encode the identical CDR3. V gene TRBV19 combines with J gene TRBJ1-2; D is undetermined. The CDR3 has 12 amino acids. Trimming pared 0 bases from V and 4 bases from J, leaving 3 bases between. Germline V gives CDR1 LNHDA, CDR2 SQIVND (reference sequence). The CDR3 spells CASSIEGYGYTF. CDR3 bases: TGTGCCAGTAGTATAGAAGGCTATGGCTACACCTTC.

The chain carries TRBV19 and TRBJ1-1; D is uncertain. This CDR3 contains 14 residues. V lost 0 bases, J lost 0 bases, and 5 bases lay in between. From germline, CDR1 is LNHDA and CDR2 SQIVND (reference sequence). The CDR3: CASSIEGVNTEAFF. The CDR3 nucleotides read TGTGCCAGTAGTATAGAGGGAGTGAACACTGAAGCTTTCTTT.

The chain is built from TRBV4-1 and TRBJ2-5; D unresolved. V lost 6 bases and J lost 3, with 14 bases in between. The germline gives CDR1 MGHRA, CDR2 YSYEKL. This CDR3 contains 14 residues. CDR3 in amino acids: CASSRTMAEETQYF. The CDR3, as DNA: TGCGCCAGCAGTCGTACTATGGCGGAAGAGACCCAGTACTTC.

The chain joins TRBV18 to TRBJ2-1; D gene uncertain. Germline lookup yields CDR1 KGHSH and CDR2 LQKENI. V lost 3 bases and J lost 0, with 15 bases in between. This CDR3 region has 17 residues. The CDR3 region has the DNA TGTGCCAGCTCACCGACCGGAAACCCACTCTCCTACAATGAGCAGTTCTTC. It codes for CASSPTGNPLSYNEQFF. The full variable domain, its missing parts supplied by reference TRBV18 and TRBJ2-1, is NAGVMQNPRHLVRRRGQEARLRCSPMKGHSHVYWYRQLPEEGLKFMVYLQKENIIDESGMPKERFSAEFPKEGPSILRIQQVVRGDSAAYFCASSPTGNPLSYNEQFFGPGTRLTVL.